The clone carrying this T cell receptor (beta chain) was detected only a few times. This sample is drawn from a study of early T cells in non-severe SARS-CoV-2 infection. Across the study: Chains stayed unpaired after sequencing of bulk RNA from unsorted whole blood.

CDR3 length: 20 residues. J gave up 4 bases and V 0 bases, and 15 bases lay outside the gene matches. CDR1 LGHNA and CDR2 YSLEER come from the germline V gene. TCRdb processed the 5' RACE reads anew with MiXCR; each CDR3 protein has one entry. The repertoire holds more than 50,000 distinct CDR3 sequences, with roughly an eighth as singletons. The gene calls are TRBV4-3 and TRBJ2-3; 11 positions agree with TRBD2. The source material was whole blood, sampled at baseline. The TCR originated in an adult who was a healthcare worker with PCR-confirmed SARS-CoV-2 infection or an uninfected control (not recorded which). This chain's CDR3 is CASSQDASGRSRVVPDTQYF. DNA for the CDR3: TGCGCCAGCAGCCAAGACGCTAGCGGGAGGTCAAGAGTAGTCCCAGATACGCAGTATTTT.